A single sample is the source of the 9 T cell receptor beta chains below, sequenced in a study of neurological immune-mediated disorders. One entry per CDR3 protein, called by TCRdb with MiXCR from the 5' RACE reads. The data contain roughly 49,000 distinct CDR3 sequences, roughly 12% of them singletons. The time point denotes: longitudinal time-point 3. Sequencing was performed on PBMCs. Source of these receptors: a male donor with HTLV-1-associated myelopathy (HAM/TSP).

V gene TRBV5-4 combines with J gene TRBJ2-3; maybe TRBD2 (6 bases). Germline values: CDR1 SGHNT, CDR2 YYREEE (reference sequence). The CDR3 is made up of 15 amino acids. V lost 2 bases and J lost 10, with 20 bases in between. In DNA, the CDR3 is TGTGCCAGCAGCTTAGGGAGAGGGATAGCGGAGGCGCAGTATTTT. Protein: CASSLGRGIAEAQYF. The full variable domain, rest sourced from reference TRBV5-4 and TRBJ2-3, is ETGVTQSPTHLIKTRGQQVTLRCSSQSGHNTVSWYQQALGQGPQFIFQYYREEENGRGNFPPRFSGLQFPNYSSELNVNALELDDSALYLCASSLGRGIAEAQYFGPGTRLTVL.

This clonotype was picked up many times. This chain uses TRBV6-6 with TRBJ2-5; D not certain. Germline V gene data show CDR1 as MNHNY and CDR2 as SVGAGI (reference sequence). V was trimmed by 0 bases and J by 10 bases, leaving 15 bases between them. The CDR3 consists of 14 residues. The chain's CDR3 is CASSYSHEWPDQYF. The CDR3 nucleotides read TGTGCCAGCAGTTACTCGCACGAGTGGCCGGACCAGTACTTC.

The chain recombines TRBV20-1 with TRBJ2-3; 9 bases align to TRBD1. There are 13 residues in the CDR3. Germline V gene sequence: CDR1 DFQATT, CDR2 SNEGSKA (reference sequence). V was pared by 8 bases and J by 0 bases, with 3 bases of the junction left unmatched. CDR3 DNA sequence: TGCAGTAAGGACAGGGGTAGCACAGATACGCAGTATTTT. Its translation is CSKDRGSTDTQYF.

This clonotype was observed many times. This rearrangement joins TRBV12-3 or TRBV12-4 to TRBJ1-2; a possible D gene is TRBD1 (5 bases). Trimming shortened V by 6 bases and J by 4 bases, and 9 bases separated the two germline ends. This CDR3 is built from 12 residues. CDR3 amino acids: CASSEGIYGYTF. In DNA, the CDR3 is TGTGCCAGCAGCGAGGGGATCTATGGCTACACCTTC.

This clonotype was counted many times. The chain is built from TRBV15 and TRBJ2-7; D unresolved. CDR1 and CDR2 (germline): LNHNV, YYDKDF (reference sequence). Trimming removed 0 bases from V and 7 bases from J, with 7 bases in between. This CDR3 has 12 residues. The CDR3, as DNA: TGTGCCACCAGCAGAGACGTACAAGAGCAGTACTTC. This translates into CATSRDVQEQYF.

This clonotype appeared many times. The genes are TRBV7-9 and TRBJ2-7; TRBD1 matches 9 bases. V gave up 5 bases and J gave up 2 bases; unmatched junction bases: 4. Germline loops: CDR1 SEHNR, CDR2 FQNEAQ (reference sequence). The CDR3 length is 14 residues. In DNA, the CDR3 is TGTGCCAGCAGCCAGGACAGGGGAACCTACGAGCAGTACTTC. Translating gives CASSQDRGTYEQYF.

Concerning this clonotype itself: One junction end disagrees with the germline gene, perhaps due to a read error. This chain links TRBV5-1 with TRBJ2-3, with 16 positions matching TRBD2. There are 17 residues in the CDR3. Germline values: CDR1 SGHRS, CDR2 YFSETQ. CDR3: CARSSGTSGGAWDTQYF. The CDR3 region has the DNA TGCGCCAGAAGCTCCGGGACTAGCGGGGGGGCCTGGGATACGCAGTATTTT.

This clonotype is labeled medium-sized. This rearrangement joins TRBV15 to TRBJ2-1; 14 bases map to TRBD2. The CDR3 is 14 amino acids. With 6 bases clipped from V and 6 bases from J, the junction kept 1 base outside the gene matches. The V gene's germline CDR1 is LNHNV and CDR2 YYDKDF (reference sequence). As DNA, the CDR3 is TGTGCCACCAGAGGGACTAGCGGGAGCAATGAGCAGTTCTTC. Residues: CATRGTSGSNEQFF.

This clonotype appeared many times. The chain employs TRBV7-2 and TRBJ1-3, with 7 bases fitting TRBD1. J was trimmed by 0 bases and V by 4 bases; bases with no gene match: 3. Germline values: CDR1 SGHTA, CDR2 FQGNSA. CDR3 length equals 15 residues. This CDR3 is CASSSRTGSGNTIYF. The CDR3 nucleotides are TGTGCCAGCAGCTCACGGACAGGCTCTGGAAACACCATATATTTT.